Following are 18 T cell receptor beta chains from one sample sequenced in a study of cytomegalovirus exposure and HLA in healthy donors. It was with 60 Vbeta and 13 Jbeta primers that the PCR ran. The table came from immunoSEQ multiplex PCR; TCRdb's copy has only in-frame clones and leaves some out. The sample includes 130,000 or so clones. The sequenced sample was PBMCs. All receptors derive from a woman aged 40 to 50 in good health and CMV-seronegative.

The chain has TRBV19 and TRBJ1-2; possible D gene TRBD1, 5 bases. V was cut by 10 bases and J by 2 bases, with 14 bases left in between. The CDR3 loop spans 13 amino acids. Germline V CDR1 and CDR2: LNHDA, SQIVND (reference sequence). CDR3 region: CATRRGLNYGYTF. In nucleotides, the CDR3 is TGTGCCACCCGAAGGGGCCTCAACTATGGCTACACCTTC.

This chain joins TRBV6-4 and TRBJ2-2; the match to TRBD1 covers 8 bases. Germline trimming cut 4 bases from V and 4 bases from J; bases unmatched to any gene: 2. The germline gives CDR1 MRHNA, CDR2 SNTAGT. This CDR3 contains 14 residues. Here the CDR3 reads CASSGTGTTGELFF. The DNA of the CDR3 is TGTGCCAGCAGTGGGACAGGGACCACCGGGGAGCTGTTTTTT.

The V call is TRBV12-5, the J call TRBJ2-3; 7 bases agree with TRBD2. V was clipped by 1 base and J by 3 bases; unmatched bases: 1. CDR1 is LGHNT, CDR2 FRNRAP, per germline. This CDR3 contains 14 residues. CDR3 bases: TGTGCTAGTGGTTTGGCGGGGGGAACAGATACGCAGTATTTT. Translation gives CASGLAGGTDTQYF.

This chain links TRBV7-2 with TRBJ2-5; 9 bases align to TRBD1. Judging by the DNA end, TRBJ2-7 fits better; the J call may be wrong. The germline V gene has CDR1 SGHTA and CDR2 FQGNSA. CDR3 length: 16 residues. CDR3 DNA sequence: TGTGCCAGCAGCTCGATACCGGGACAGGGAGGGTACGAGCAGTACTTC. Translated: CASSSIPGQGGYEQYF.

The rearrangement uses TRBV2 and TRBJ2-1, with 11 bases aligning to TRBD1. V was clipped by 4 bases and J by 3 bases; unmatched bases: 2. In germline, CDR1 is SNHLY, CDR2 FYNNEI. The CDR3 is 15 amino acids. This chain's CDR3 is CASSGDRGNYNEQFF. Written as DNA, the CDR3 is TGTGCCAGCAGTGGGGACAGGGGGAACTACAATGAGCAGTTCTTC.

The chain is built from TRBV5-4 and TRBJ1-4; 8 bases are a match to TRBD1. The CDR3 totals 14 residues. The V segment lost 5 bases and the J segment 7 bases; nucleotides outside the gene matches: 7. Germline CDR1 reads SGHNT; CDR2 reads YYREEE (reference sequence). The CDR3 bases are TGTGCCAGCAGTTTAACAGGGACAGGTGAAAAACTGTTTTTT. Its translation is CASSLTGTGEKLFF.

This chain connects TRBV6-5 to TRBJ1-2, with no clear D. In germline, CDR1 is MNHEY, CDR2 SVGAGI. Trimming stripped 4 bases from V and 2 bases from J, with 8 bases between. The CDR3 consists of 13 residues. The chain's CDR3 is CASSLQTNYGYTF. The CDR3 DNA follows: TGTGCCAGCAGTTTACAGACCAACTATGGCTACACCTTC.

The V and J genes are TRBV11-2 and TRBJ2-5; D is ambiguous. The CDR3 sequence is 12 residues long. Germline CDR1 reads SGHAT; CDR2 reads FQNNGV. The V gene lost 3 bases and the J gene lost 4 bases, with 6 bases spanning the gap. The CDR3 loop is CASSFGRETQYF. The CDR3 DNA reads as TGTGCCAGCAGCTTTGGCCGAGAGACCCAGTACTTC.

The chain joins TRBV2 to TRBJ2-5; D not certain. This CDR3 has 12 residues. Germline values: CDR1 SNHLY, CDR2 FYNNEI. The DNA of the CDR3 is TGTGCTCTAGAAGGAAACCAAGAGACCCAGTACTTC. Amino acid sequence: CALEGNQETQYF.

The rearrangement joins TRBV7-2 to TRBJ1-6; D remains unclear. Germline lookup yields CDR1 SGHTA and CDR2 FQGNSA. The germline V and J ends were trimmed by 1 base and 3 bases, with 7 bases remaining between them. The CDR3 is 15 amino acids. The CDR3 bases are TGTGCCAGCAGCTTAGTGGCAGACTATAATTCACCCCTCCACTTT. Translation: CASSLVADYNSPLHF.

J is TRBJ1-5 and V is TRBV5-1; 7 nucleotides match TRBD1. The CDR3 runs 15 residues. Germline assignment: CDR1 SGHRS and CDR2 YFSETQ. J lost 3 bases, V lost 0 bases, and 3 bases had no gene match. In nucleotides, the CDR3 is TGCGCCAGCAGCTTGGGACAGGGATTCAATCAGCCCCAGCATTTT. Translated: CASSLGQGFNQPQHF.

The gene calls are TRBV14 and TRBJ1-1, with 7 nucleotides matching TRBD1. The germline V gene encodes CDR1 SGHDN and CDR2 FVKESK. The length of the CDR3 is 14 residues. The V and J ends lost 6 bases and 6 bases, in that order; junction bases with no gene match: 10. The CDR3 loop is CASRLGGGPSEAFF. In nucleotides, the CDR3 is TGTGCCAGCAGGTTAGGAGGGGGCCCCTCTGAAGCTTTCTTT. The full variable domain, its missing parts supplied by reference TRBV14 and TRBJ1-1, is EAGVTQFPSHSVIEKGQTVTLRCDPISGHDNLYWYRRVMGKEIKFLLHFVKESKQDESGMPNNRFLAERTGGTYSTLKVQPAELEDSGVYFCASRLGGGPSEAFFGQGTRLTVV.

The J gene is TRBJ1-1, the V gene TRBV7-9; D possibly corresponds to TRBD1 (6 bases). CDR1 is SEHNR and CDR2 is FQNEAQ in the germline V gene (reference sequence). Trimming pared 3 bases from V and 6 bases from J, leaving 14 bases between. This CDR3 contains 14 residues. Here the CDR3 reads CASSFGAGVAEAFF. The CDR3 region has the DNA TGTGCCAGCAGCTTTGGTGCAGGGGTCGCTGAAGCTTTCTTT.

The chain couples TRBV6-5 to TRBJ2-5; D possibly corresponds to TRBD1 (5 bases). The CDR3 has 15 residues. Trimming removed 0 bases from V and 4 bases from J, with 12 bases in between. Germline values: CDR1 MNHEY, CDR2 SVGAGI. The CDR3 coding sequence is TGTGCCAGCAGTTACTCAGGGGTATTTCCAGAGACCCAGTACTTC. Its translation: CASSYSGVFPETQYF.

The J gene is TRBJ1-5, the V gene TRBV2; 9 nucleotides line up with TRBD1. V shed 5 bases and J 3 bases; nucleotides not matched to a gene: 8. Germline V gene data show CDR1 as SNHLY and CDR2 as FYNNEI. This CDR3 has 16 amino acids. For the CDR3, the DNA is TGTGCCAGCAGTCCCGGGACAGGGTCCTCCAATCAGCCCCAGCATTTT. Residues: CASSPGTGSSNQPQHF. The full variable domain, rest sourced from reference TRBV2 and TRBJ1-5, is EPEVTQTPSHQVTQMGQEVILRCVPISNHLYFYWYRQILGQKVEFLVSFYNNEISEKSEIFDDQFSVERPDGSNFTLKIRSTKLEDSAMYFCASSPGTGSSNQPQHFGDGTRLSIL.

The rearrangement uses TRBV28 and TRBJ2-1; a weak D match, TRBD2 (6 bases). Looked up from germline, CDR1 is MDHEN and CDR2 is SYDVKM. This CDR3 has 15 residues. V gave up 4 bases and J gave up 9 bases, with 19 bases separating them. CDR3 nucleotides: TGTGCCAGCAGTTCACGGGGGTCTTTGTTAGGTGAGCAGTTCTTC. It yields the protein CASSSRGSLLGEQFF.

V is TRBV28 and J is TRBJ2-2; 11 bases align to TRBD2. The CDR3 is made up of 18 amino acids. Looked up from germline, CDR1 is MDHEN and CDR2 is SYDVKM. Losses at the gene ends were 3 bases for V and 2 bases for J; bases not matched to a gene: 8. CDR3 sequence (DNA): TGTGCCAGCAGTTTCCTGAGACTAGCGGGGCCTAACACCGGGGAGCTGTTTTTT. Translation gives CASSFLRLAGPNTGELFF. Supplemented by reference TRBV28 and TRBJ2-2, the full variable domain reads DVKVTQSSRYLVKRTGEKVFLECVQDMDHENMFWYRQDPGLGLRLIYFSYDVKMKEKGDIPEGYSVSREKKERFSLILESASTNQTSMYLCASSFLRLAGPNTGELFFGEGSRLTVL.

This chain joins TRBV6-5 and TRBJ1-1; perhaps TRBD1 as D (6 bases). V dropped 4 bases and J dropped 2 bases, with 11 bases sitting between them. The CDR3 is made up of 14 amino acids. Germline loops: CDR1 MNHEY, CDR2 SVGAGI. The chain's CDR3 is CASSSPDSNTEAFF. Written as DNA, the CDR3 is TGTGCCAGCAGTTCCCCGGACAGTAACACTGAAGCTTTCTTT.